The 2 T cell receptor beta chains reported below all come from one sample, sequenced in a study of blood T cells in healthy people across ages. With a J-beta primer mix and a sample-barcoded 5' primer, a second PCR ran roughly 6 to 12 cycles. TCRdb re-called the 5' RACE reads through MiXCR, storing one row per CDR3 protein. There are roughly 700,000 distinct CDR3 sequences in the sample; 20% to 30% occur only once, and 9.4% lies in the top ten. The sample was also linked to a second study, of T cells of mothers and their children.

Sample: blood. Receptors originate from a boy between 10 and 17 years old in good health.

The chain is built from TRBV20-1 and TRBJ2-3; D gene ambiguous. CDR1 is DFQATT and CDR2 is SNEGSKA in the germline V gene (reference sequence). V was pared by 5 bases and J by 0 bases, with 18 bases between. The CDR3 is 16 residues long. CDR3 protein: CSASSVRVISTDTQYF. CDR3 DNA: TGCAGTGCTTCTTCTGTCCGGGTAATAAGCACAGATACGCAGTATTTT.

This clonotype was picked up a small number of times. The chain couples TRBV6-2 or TRBV6-3 to TRBJ2-7, with no clear D. The germline CDR1 and CDR2 sequences are MNHEY and SVGEGT. The CDR3 is 11 residues long. The V gene lost 7 bases and the J gene lost 7 bases, with 11 bases spanning the gap. The CDR3 is CASNESGEQYF. CDR3 nucleotide sequence: TGTGCCAGCAACGAAAGTGGAGAGCAGTACTTC.